Shown below are 9 T cell receptor beta chains from a single sample sequenced in a study of T-cell reconstitution after alpha-beta-depleted transplantation in children. Preparation of the TCRbeta library was carried out with unique molecular identifiers. TCRdb fed the PCR reads into MiXCR, producing one record per CDR3 protein. Here the sample spans some 520,000 distinct CDR3 sequences, 30% to 35% being singletons. Sample: PBMCs from the stem cell graft donor, taken from the stem cell graft. All receptors come from a human donor who donated a stem cell graft to a child with aplastic anemia.

The table lists this clonotype with a few counts. The rearrangement links TRBV7-9 to TRBJ2-1; D possibly corresponds to TRBD1 (6 bases). V was cut by 1 base and J by 8 bases, with 18 bases left in between. CDR1 and CDR2 (germline): SEHNR, FQNEAQ (reference sequence). The CDR3 extends over 16 amino acids. CDR3 sequence (DNA): TGTGCCAGCAGCTTAGGGACAGTAATGATTTTTGATGAGCAGTTCTTC. It encodes CASSLGTVMIFDEQFF.

There are a few counts of this clonotype. The chain combines TRBV30 with TRBJ2-1; 9 positions match TRBD2. CDR3 length: 13 residues. After removal of 4 bases from V and 8 bases from J, the junction contained 6 bases not matched to a gene. Germline CDR1 GTSNPN, CDR2 SVGIG (reference sequence). The CDR3 coding sequence is TGTGCCTGGAATAGCGGGAGCGGCGATGAGCAGTTCTTC. It encodes CAWNSGSGDEQFF.

The chain recombines TRBV12-3 or TRBV12-4 with TRBJ2-5, with 11 bases aligning to TRBD2. This CDR3 has 16 residues. Germline trimming cut 3 bases from V and 3 bases from J; bases unmatched to any gene: 6. CDR3 protein: CASSFKALAGEETQYF. The CDR3 DNA follows: TGTGCCAGCAGTTTTAAGGCACTAGCGGGAGAAGAGACCCAGTACTTC.

The rearrangement uses TRBV4-3 and TRBJ2-5, with 8 bases fitting TRBD1. The V and J ends lost 3 bases and 7 bases, in that order; junction bases with no gene match: 10. This CDR3 spans 15 amino acids. The germline gives CDR1 LGHNA, CDR2 YSLEER. The CDR3 DNA reads as TGCGCCAGCAGCCATTTTGGGGCAACAGGGGGGACCCAGTACTTC. Protein product: CASSHFGATGGTQYF.

This clonotype was counted only a few times. J is TRBJ1-1 and V is TRBV7-3; D may be TRBD1 (5 bases). V lost 5 bases to trimming and J lost 4 bases, with 14 bases between them. CDR3 length equals 14 residues. The germline CDR1 and CDR2 sequences are SGHTA and FQGTGA. CDR3 sequence (DNA): TGTGCCAGCAGCCCCACGACAGACTCCACTGAAGCTTTCTTT. Translation: CASSPTTDSTEAFF.

In this sample, this clonotype turned up a few times. The chain uses TRBV20-1 and TRBJ1-5; D gene uncertain. The CDR3 is 10 amino acids. V lost 5 bases, J lost 7 bases, and 6 bases lay in between. CDR1 and CDR2 from the germline V gene are DFQATT and SNEGSKA (reference sequence). In DNA, the CDR3 is TGCAGTGCTGAGGGACAGCCCCAGCATTTT. Encoded protein: CSAEGQPQHF.

This chain links TRBV3-1 with TRBJ1-1; D unresolved. CDR3 length equals 13 residues. Trimming shortened V by 4 bases and J by 2 bases, and 8 bases separated the two germline ends. Germline values: CDR1 LGHDT, CDR2 YNNKEL (reference sequence). This chain's CDR3 is CASSPLVNTEAFF. Written as DNA, the CDR3 is TGTGCCAGCAGCCCCCTCGTCAACACTGAAGCTTTCTTT.

The chain couples TRBV9 to TRBJ2-1; D possibly uses TRBD1 or TRBD2 (5 bases each). CDR3 size: 15 residues. Germline V gene sequence: CDR1 SGDLS, CDR2 YYNGEE. V was shortened by 2 bases and J by 6 bases, with 15 bases between the two germline ends. CDR3 sequence (DNA): TGTGCCAGCAGCGTGCGAGGGGACCTTCTCAATGAGCAGTTCTTC. Protein product: CASSVRGDLLNEQFF.

The V and J genes are TRBV3-1 and TRBJ2-7; D gene uncertain. CDR3 length: 12 residues. CDR1 is LGHDT and CDR2 is YNNKEL in the germline V gene (reference sequence). V lost 2 bases and J lost 7, with 9 bases in between. In nucleotides, the CDR3 is TGTGCCAGCAGCCAACACCACGGGGAGCAGTACTTC. It encodes CASSQHHGEQYF.